The clone carrying this T cell receptor (beta chain) was seen a handful of times. The antigen remains undetermined. TCRdb re-derived calls from the reads in MiXCR, one entry per CDR3 protein. The table records some 220,000 distinct CDR3 sequences, around 40% of them present only once. These data come from a study of T cell repertoires in cytomegalovirus infection. As for the study in general: Used in the study were CMV epitopes, some recently identified and HLA-C-restricted, others well-studied and HLA-B-restricted. Shared public TCR beta signatures pointed to both CMV infection and a matching HLA type.

The V segment lost 10 bases and the J segment 0 bases; nucleotides outside the gene matches: 14. Germline V gene sequence: CDR1 SGHVS, CDR2 FQNEAQ. The CDR3 loop spans 18 amino acids. The starting material was CD8+ T cells from cultured PBMCs, obtained from culture after CMV antigen stimulation. The source is a human donor in good health (CMV status not recorded). Some clones in this sample may be carry-over from other donors' samples. The rearrangement joins TRBV7-8 to TRBJ2-2, with 10 bases lining up with TRBD2. The CDR3 region is CAIAIAGGLSANTGELFF. For the CDR3, the DNA is TGTGCCATCGCGATAGCGGGAGGACTTTCAGCGAACACCGGGGAGCTGTTTTTT.